The entry below gives a single T cell receptor beta chain sequence along with its context. No cognate antigen has been identified for it. Per-nucleotide qualities are absent, and no much larger clonotype sits a single base away. The CDR3 spans 13 residues, from the cysteine through the phenylalanine. Only CDR3 DNA remains: 39 bases, in frame from the first base. Reading the germline V gene gives CDR1 LGHNA and CDR2 YNFKEQ. Relative to germline, V is missing 8 bases and J is missing 5 bases, with 6 bases of the junction outside any gene match. This sample was sequenced with an Illumina HiSeq 1500. The public reads were quality trimmed at Q25 with fastp and then assembled into clones with MiXCR by TCRdb, keeping productive beta chains. Every CDR3 protein is listed once, alongside the most common genes and DNA of its rows. A total of around 300,000 distinct CDR3 sequences appear in this sample, around 20% of them only once. The top ten constitute roughly 19% of the sample.

The sample is drawn from a study of T cell repertoires in cytomegalovirus infection (dated by TCRdb to between 2019 and 2020). General notes on the study: Peptide stimulations targeted recently identified HLA-C-restricted CMV epitopes, whose presentation resists viral immunomodulation, together with well-studied HLA-B-restricted epitopes. Donor HLA type was relevant to the analysis, as public TCR beta signatures indicated carriage of CMV infection together with the matching HLA type.

On the study overall, not on this receptor specifically: The ex vivo response was dominated by HLA-C-restricted CMV-specific TCR beta clonotypes, and the single most frequent clonotype in two of eight donors was supplied by these HLA-C-restricted clonotypes. In both this cohort and an independent roughly 400-donor cohort, the cumulative frequency of public TCR beta family members distinguished carriers of CMV infection plus the relevant HLA type.

Interpreted using the paper, the treatment or condition label stands for: in vitro stimulation with specific CMV peptide epitopes to enrich CMV-specific T cells. This sequence originates from a human donor in good health (CMV status not recorded). Some clones in this sample may be carry-over from other donors' samples. Here the chain combines TRBV4-2 and TRBJ2-7; the junction holds 10 bases that match TRBD2. Sequencing was performed on cultured PBMCs, taken from culture after CMV antigen stimulation. The CDR3 sequence is CASLASGSDEQYF. Read as DNA, the sequence is TGTGCCAGCTTGGCTAGCGGGAGTGACGAGCAGTACTTC.